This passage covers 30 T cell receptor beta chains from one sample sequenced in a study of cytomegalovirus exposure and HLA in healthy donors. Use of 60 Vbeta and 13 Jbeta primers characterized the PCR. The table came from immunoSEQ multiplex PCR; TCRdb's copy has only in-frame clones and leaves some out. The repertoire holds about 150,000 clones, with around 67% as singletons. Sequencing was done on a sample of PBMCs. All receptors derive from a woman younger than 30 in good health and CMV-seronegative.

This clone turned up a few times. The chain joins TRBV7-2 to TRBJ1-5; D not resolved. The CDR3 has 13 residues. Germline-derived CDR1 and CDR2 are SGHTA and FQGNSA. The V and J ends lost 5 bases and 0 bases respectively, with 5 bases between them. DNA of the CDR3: TGTGCCAGCAGCCCCTCTAGCAATCAGCCCCAGCATTTT. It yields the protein CASSPSSNQPQHF.

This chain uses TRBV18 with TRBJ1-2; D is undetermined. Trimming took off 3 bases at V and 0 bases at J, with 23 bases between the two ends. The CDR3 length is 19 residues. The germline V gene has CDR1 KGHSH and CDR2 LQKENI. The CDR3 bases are TGTGCCAGCTCACCCCAGATGCGGAACCAAAGACGGACTAACTATGGCTACACCTTC. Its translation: CASSPQMRNQRRTNYGYTF.

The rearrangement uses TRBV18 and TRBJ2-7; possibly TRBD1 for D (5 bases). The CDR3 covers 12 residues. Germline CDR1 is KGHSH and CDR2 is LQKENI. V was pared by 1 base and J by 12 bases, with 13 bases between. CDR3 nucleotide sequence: TGTGCCAGCTCACCACGGCAGGGTGATAGGTACTTC. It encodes CASSPRQGDRYF. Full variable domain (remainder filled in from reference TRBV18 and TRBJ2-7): NAGVMQNPRHLVRRRGQEARLRCSPMKGHSHVYWYRQLPEEGLKFMVYLQKENIIDESGMPKERFSAEFPKEGPSILRIQQVVRGDSAAYFCASSPRQGDRYFGPGTRLTVT.

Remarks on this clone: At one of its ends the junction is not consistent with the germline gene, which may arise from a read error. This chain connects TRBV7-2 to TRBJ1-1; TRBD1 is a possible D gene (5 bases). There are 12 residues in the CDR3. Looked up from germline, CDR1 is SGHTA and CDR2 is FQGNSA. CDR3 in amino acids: CASSLGGQGLIF. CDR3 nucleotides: TGTGCCAGCAGCTTAGGGGGCCAGGGCCTTATTTTT. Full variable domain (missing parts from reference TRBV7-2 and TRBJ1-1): GAGVSQSPSNKVTEKGKDVELRCDPISGHTALYWYRQSLGQGLEFLIYFQGNSAPDKSGLPSDRFSAERTGGSVSTLTIQRTQQEDSAVYLCASSLGGQGLIFGQGTRLTVV.

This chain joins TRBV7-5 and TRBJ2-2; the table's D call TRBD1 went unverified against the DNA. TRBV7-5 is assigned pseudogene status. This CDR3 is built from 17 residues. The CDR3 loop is CVRSTWTEHLNTGELFF. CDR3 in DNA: TGTGTCAGAAGCACGTGGACAGAACACTTGAACACCGGGGAGCTGTTTTTT.

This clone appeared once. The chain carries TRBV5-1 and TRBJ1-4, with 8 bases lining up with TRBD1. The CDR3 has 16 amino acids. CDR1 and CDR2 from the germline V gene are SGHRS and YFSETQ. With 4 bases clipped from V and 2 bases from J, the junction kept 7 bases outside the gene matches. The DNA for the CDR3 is TGCGCCAGCAGCGGGACGACAGGGGCGACTAATGAAAAACTGTTTTTT. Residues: CASSGTTGATNEKLFF.

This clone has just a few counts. Here the CDR3 reads CASSAPGGNTIYF. The CDR3 DNA follows: TGTGCCAGCAGTGCCCCCGGGGGAAACACCATATATTTT. The chain combines TRBV28 with TRBJ1-3; D is unresolved. V shed 5 bases and J shed 4 bases, with 9 bases lying between them. CDR1 is MDHEN and CDR2 is SYDVKM in the germline V gene. CDR3 length: 13 amino acids.

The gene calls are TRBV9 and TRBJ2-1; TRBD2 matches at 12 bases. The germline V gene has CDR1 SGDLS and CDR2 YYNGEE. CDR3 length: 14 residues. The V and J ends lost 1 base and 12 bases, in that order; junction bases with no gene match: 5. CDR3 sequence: CASSVSSGGDGQFF. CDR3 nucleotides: TGTGCCAGCAGCGTATCTAGCGGGGGGGATGGGCAGTTCTTC.

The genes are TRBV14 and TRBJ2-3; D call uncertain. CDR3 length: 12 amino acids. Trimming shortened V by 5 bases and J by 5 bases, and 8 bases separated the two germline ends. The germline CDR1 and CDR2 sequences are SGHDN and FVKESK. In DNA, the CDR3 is TGTGCCAGCAGCAAAACGGGAGATACGCAGTATTTT. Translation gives CASSKTGDTQYF. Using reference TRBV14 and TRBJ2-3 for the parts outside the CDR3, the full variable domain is EAGVTQFPSHSVIEKGQTVTLRCDPISGHDNLYWYRRVMGKEIKFLLHFVKESKQDESGMPNNRFLAERTGGTYSTLKVQPAELEDSGVYFCASSKTGDTQYFGPGTRLTVL.

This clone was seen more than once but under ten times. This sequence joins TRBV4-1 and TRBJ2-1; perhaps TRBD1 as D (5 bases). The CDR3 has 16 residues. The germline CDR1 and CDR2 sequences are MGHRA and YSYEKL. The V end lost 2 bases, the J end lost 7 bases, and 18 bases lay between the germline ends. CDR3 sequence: CASSQIPPGNFNEQFF. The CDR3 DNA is TGCGCCAGCAGCCAAATTCCGCCAGGGAATTTTAATGAGCAGTTCTTC.

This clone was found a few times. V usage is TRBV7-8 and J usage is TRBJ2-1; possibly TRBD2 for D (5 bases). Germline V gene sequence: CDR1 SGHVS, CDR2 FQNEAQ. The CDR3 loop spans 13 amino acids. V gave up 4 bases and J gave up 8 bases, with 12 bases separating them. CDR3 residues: CASSSSTADEQFF. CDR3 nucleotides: TGTGCCAGCAGCTCGTCCACAGCGGATGAGCAGTTCTTC.

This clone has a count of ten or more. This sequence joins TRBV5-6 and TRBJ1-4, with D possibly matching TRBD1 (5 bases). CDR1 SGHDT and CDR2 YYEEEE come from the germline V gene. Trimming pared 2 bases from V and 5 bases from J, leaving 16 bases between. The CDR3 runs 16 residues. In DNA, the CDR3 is TGTGCCAGCAGCTTCAATTCCTGGCCAGGGAATGAAAAACTGTTTTTT. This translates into CASSFNSWPGNEKLFF.

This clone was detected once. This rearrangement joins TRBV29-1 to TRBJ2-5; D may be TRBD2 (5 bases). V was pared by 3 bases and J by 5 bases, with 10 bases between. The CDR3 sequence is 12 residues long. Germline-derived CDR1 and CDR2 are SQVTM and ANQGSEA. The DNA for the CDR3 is TGCAGCGTTGAGGAGGATCGCGAGACCCAGTACTTC. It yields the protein CSVEEDRETQYF. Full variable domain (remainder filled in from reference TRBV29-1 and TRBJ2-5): SAVISQKPSRDICQRGTSLTIQCQVDSQVTMMFWYRQQPGQSLTLIATANQGSEATYESGFVIDKFPISRPNLTFSTLTVSNMSPEDSSIYLCSVEEDRETQYFGPGTRLLVL.

CDR3 DNA: TGTGCCAGCAGCCAAGGTGACAGGGGTGGGAGCAAAAACATTCAGTACTTC. Protein: CASSQGDRGGSKNIQYF. V gene TRBV4-2 combines with J gene TRBJ2-4; 8 positions match TRBD1. With 1 base clipped from V and 3 bases from J, the junction kept 8 bases outside the gene matches. CDR1 is LGHNA and CDR2 is YNFKEQ in the germline V gene. The CDR3 covers 17 residues.

The CDR3 region is CASSYRASGYEQYF. The CDR3 DNA is TGTGCCAGCAGTTACAGAGCCTCGGGCTACGAGCAGTACTTC. V gene TRBV6-5 combines with J gene TRBJ2-7; D is ambiguous. CDR3 length: 14 amino acids. With 2 bases removed from V and 3 bases from J, the gap between germline ends came to 11 bases. Germline-derived CDR1 and CDR2 are MNHEY and SVGAGI.

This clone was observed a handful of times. The CDR3 sequence is CASSQVTGGGPEAFF. DNA for the CDR3: TGCGCCAGCAGCCAAGTCACAGGGGGCGGCCCTGAAGCTTTCTTT. V and J are TRBV4-3 and TRBJ1-1, with 9 bases that match TRBD1. The CDR3 has 15 amino acids. Germline CDR1 LGHNA, CDR2 YSLEER. J gave up 6 bases and V 1 base, and 6 bases lay outside the gene matches.

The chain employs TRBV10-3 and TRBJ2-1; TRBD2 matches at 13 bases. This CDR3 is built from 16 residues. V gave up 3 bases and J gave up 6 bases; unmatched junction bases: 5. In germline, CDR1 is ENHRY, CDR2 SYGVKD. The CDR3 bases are TGTGCCATCAGTGATTCGACTAGCGGGAGGTTCAATGAGCAGTTCTTC. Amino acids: CAISDSTSGRFNEQFF.

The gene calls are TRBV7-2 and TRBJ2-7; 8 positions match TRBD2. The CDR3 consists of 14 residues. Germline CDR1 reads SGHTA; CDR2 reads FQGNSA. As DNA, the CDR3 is TGTGCCAGCAGCTTAGAAGGGAGCGGGAGACGTGGGATCGTC. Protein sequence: CASSLEGSGRRGIV.

DNA for the CDR3: TGTGCCAGCAGTTTATTTCCGGGGAACAATTCACCCCTCCACTTT. Its protein is CASSLFPGNNSPLHF. This sequence joins TRBV27 and TRBJ1-6, with unresolved D. Deletions cut 1 base from V and 7 bases from J, with 11 bases between. The CDR3 runs 15 residues. Germline CDR1 MNHEY, CDR2 SMNVEV (reference sequence).

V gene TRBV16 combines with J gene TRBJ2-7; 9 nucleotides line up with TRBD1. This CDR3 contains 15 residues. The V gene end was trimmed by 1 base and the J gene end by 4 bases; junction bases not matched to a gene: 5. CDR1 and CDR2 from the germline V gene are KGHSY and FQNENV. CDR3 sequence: CASSQFWTGVYEQYF. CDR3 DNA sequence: TGTGCCAGCAGCCAATTCTGGACAGGGGTGTACGAGCAGTACTTC.

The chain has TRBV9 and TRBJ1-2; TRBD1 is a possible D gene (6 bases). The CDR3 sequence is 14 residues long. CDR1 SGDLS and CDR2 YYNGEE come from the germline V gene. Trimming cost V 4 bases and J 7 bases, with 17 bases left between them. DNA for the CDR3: TGTGCCAGCAGCCCGCCCACAGGGCCTCCTGGCTACACCTTC. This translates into CASSPPTGPPGYTF.

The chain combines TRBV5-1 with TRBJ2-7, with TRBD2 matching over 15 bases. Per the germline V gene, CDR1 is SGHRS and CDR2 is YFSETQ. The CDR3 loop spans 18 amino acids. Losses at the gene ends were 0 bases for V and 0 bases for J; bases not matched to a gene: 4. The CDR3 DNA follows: TGCGCCAGCAGCTTGGCCGGACTAGCGGGGGGGAGCTCCTACGAGCAGTACTTC. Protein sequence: CASSLAGLAGGSSYEQYF.

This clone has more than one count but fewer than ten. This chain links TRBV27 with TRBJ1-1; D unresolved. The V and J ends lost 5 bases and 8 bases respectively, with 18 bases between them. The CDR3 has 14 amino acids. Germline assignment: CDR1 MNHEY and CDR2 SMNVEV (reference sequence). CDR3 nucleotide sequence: TGTGCCAGCAGTCTCTCGATAATGACTGGGGAAGCTTTCTTT. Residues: CASSLSIMTGEAFF.

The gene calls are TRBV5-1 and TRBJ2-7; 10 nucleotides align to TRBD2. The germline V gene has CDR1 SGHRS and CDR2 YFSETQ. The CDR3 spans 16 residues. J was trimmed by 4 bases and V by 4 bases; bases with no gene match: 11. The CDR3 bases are TGCGCCAGCAGCAGTACCGGGACTAGCGAGTCTTACGAGCAGTACTTC. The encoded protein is CASSSTGTSESYEQYF.

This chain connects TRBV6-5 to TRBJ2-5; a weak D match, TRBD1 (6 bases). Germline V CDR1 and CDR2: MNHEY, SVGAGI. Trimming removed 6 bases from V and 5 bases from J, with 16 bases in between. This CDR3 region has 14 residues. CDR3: CASRFTQGKETQYF. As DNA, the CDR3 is TGTGCCAGCAGATTTACGCAGGGGAAGGAGACCCAGTACTTC.

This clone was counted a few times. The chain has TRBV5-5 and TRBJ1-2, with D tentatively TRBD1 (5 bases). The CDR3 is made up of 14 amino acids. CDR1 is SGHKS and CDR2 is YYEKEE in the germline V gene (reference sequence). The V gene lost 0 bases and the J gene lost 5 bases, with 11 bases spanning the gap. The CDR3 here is CASSLGAGGYGYTF. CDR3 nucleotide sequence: TGTGCCAGCAGCTTGGGCGCGGGGGGTTATGGCTACACCTTC.

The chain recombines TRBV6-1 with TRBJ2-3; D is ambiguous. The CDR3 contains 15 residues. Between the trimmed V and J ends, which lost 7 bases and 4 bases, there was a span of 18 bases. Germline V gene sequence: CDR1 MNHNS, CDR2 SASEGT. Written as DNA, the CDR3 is TGTGCCAGCATTTCCGGGTTAGACGCTTCAGATACGCAGTATTTT. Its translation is CASISGLDASDTQYF.

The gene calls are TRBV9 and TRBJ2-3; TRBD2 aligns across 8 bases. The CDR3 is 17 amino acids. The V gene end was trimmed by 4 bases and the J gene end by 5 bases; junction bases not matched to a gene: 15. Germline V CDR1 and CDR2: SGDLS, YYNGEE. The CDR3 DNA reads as TGTGCCAGCAGCCTCGGGGACGGGGGGGCTATTGGAGATACGCAGTATTTT. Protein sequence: CASSLGDGGAIGDTQYF. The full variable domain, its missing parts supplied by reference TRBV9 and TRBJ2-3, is DSGVTQTPKHLITATGQRVTLRCSPRSGDLSVYWYQQSLDQGLQFLIQYYNGEERAKGNILERFSAQQFPDLHSELNLSSLELGDSALYFCASSLGDGGAIGDTQYFGPGTRLTVL.

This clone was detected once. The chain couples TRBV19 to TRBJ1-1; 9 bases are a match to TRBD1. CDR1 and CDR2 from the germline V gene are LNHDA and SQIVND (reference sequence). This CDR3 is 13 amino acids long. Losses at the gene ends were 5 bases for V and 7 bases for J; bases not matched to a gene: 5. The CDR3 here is CASSYRGLDEAFF. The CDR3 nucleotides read TGTGCCAGTAGTTACAGGGGGCTTGATGAAGCTTTCTTT.

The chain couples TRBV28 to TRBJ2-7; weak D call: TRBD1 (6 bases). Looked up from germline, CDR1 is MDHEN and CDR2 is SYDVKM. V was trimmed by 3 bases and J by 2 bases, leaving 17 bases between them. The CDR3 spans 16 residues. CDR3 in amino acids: CASSFHLKTGPYEQYF. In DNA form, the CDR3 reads TGTGCCAGCAGTTTTCACCTAAAGACAGGACCCTACGAGCAGTACTTC.